This TCR beta chain was profiled in a study of cytomegalovirus exposure and HLA in healthy donors. Study-wide context: Out of 398 genotyped donors, about 81% belonged to the Caucasian-associated ancestry cluster. Overall study results and limits: Many donors shared some public TCRs, even though most TCR sequences were rare.

Germline V lookup: CDR1 SQVTM, CDR2 ANQGSEA. Trimming removed 7 bases from V and 1 base from J, with 10 bases in between. The CDR3 is made up of 13 amino acids. Nominal health characterized the donors when sampled, though unrecorded immune exposures were likely. A single count supports this clone. Its antigen is unidentified. Primers included in the PCR were 60 Vbeta and 13 Jbeta primers. Assay used: immunoSEQ multiplex PCR; TCRdb lists only in-frame clones, some missing. The sample lists 120,000 or so clones; approximately 80% were seen once. The sequenced sample was PBMCs. This TCR came from a female donor in good health and CMV-seropositive. V is TRBV29-1 and J is TRBJ1-4, with D unresolved. CDR3 nucleotides: TGCAGCGCCCTCCGAGGAACTAATGAAAAACTGTTTTTT. The encoded protein is CSALRGTNEKLFF.